Following are 4 T cell receptor beta chains from one sample sequenced in a study of T cells expressing NK-cell markers. Reanalyzing the 5' RACE reads, TCRdb keeps one entry per CDR3 protein, without DNA. The sample table includes about 110,000 distinct CDR3 sequences. The sequenced sample consisted of blood T cells: a sorted CD56 or NKG2C T cell subset, CD4+ or CD8+ T cells, or bulk PBMC T cells (not recorded which). Receptors were obtained from a woman aged 18-69 years in good health.

The V call is TRBV25-1, the J call TRBJ2-1. Germline CDR1 MGHDK, CDR2 SYGVNS. This CDR3 has 15 residues. The CDR3 region is CASSESAAGIDEQFF.

The rearrangement links TRBV28 to TRBJ2-3; TCRdb's D gene call, TRBD1, goes unchecked for lack of DNA. This CDR3 comprises 15 residues. CDR1 is MDHEN, CDR2 SYDVKM, per germline. CDR3 sequence: CASMSGDPTTDTQYF.

V is TRBV4-2 and J is TRBJ2-5; absent DNA, TCRdb's TRBD1 call cannot be checked. This CDR3 has 14 residues. CDR1 and CDR2 (germline): LGHNA, YNFKEQ. The CDR3 here is CASSQGQGSETQYF.

This chain joins TRBV13 and TRBJ2-5; the TRBD2 assignment by TCRdb is unverifiable without DNA. Per the germline V gene, CDR1 is PRHDT and CDR2 is FYEKMQ (reference sequence). This CDR3 has 15 amino acids. CDR3 protein: CASSLGASEKETQYF.